What follows describes a single T cell receptor (beta chain). Generated by immunoSEQ multiplex PCR, the TCRdb table keeps only in-frame clones and is missing some. The sample has 200,000 or so clones; approximately 84% are singletons. The data belong to a study of blood T cell repertoires in COVID-19. Study at large: Specimens from acute and convalescent COVID-19 originated in the United States, Italy and Spain.

Trimming cost V 6 bases and J 7 bases, with 18 bases left between them. Germline V lookup: CDR1 SGHVS, CDR2 FQNEAQ. The CDR3 is 15 residues long. Clinical histories supplied by participants themselves formed the basis of cohort assignment. Donors in Cohort 3 counted as recovered after two negative PCRs, clearance, or symptom resolution. The origin of this receptor is a man aged 40-55 years who had recovered from COVID-19. This chain links TRBV7-8 with TRBJ1-4; D may be TRBD1 (6 bases). The specimen was PBMCs or T cells enriched from blood (not recorded which). The CDR3 DNA reads as TGTGCCAGCAGTCAGTACAGGGTGAATTCTGAAAAACTGTTTTTT. This translates into CASSQYRVNSEKLFF. The variable domain in full, completed from reference TRBV7-8 and TRBJ1-4, reads GAGVSQSPRYKVAKRGQDVALRCDPISGHVSLFWYQQALGQGPEFLTYFQNEAQLDKSGLPSDRFFAERPEGSVSTLKIQRTQQEDSAVYLCASSQYRVNSEKLFFGSGTQLSVL.